This T cell receptor (beta chain) was profiled in a study of kidney transplant recipient with SARS-CoV-2 infection. This clonotype was picked up many times. TCRdb used MiXCR to reprocess the reads, holding one entry per CDR3 protein. The data hold 200,000 to 300,000 distinct CDR3 sequences, with less than 35% observed a single time. The sequencing here drew on a blood sample, taken at baseline and on roughly day 120 from a kidney transplant recipient. The receptor was isolated from a young adult male patient who had COVID-19 and was a kidney transplant recipient. Part of the T cells may come from the graft donor.

The CDR3 is CASSPVCKCRKTYGYTF. CDR3 nucleotide sequence: TGTGCCAGCAGCCCAGTCTGTAAGTGCCGAAAGACCTATGGCTACACCTTC. The J gene is TRBJ1-2, the V gene TRBV7-7; D not resolved. Trimming left V 5 bases short and J 4 bases short, with 23 bases between. The CDR3 extends over 17 amino acids. CDR1 is SSHAT, CDR2 FNYEAQ, per germline (reference sequence).